The rows below give T cell receptor beta chains drawn from one sample of a study of T cells expressing NK-cell markers. TCRdb re-called the 5' RACE reads and catalogs CDR3 proteins one per entry, DNA excluded. The sample has about 300,000 distinct CDR3 sequences. Sequencing input: blood T cells: a sorted CD56 or NKG2C T cell subset, CD4+ or CD8+ T cells, or bulk PBMC T cells (not recorded which). These receptors were taken from a woman between 18 and 70 years old in good health. CDR3s include the opening cysteine and the closing phenylalanine or tryptophan.

V gene,J gene,CDR3 protein
TRBV7-9,TRBJ2-1,CASSLLQVAYNEQFF
TRBV18,TRBJ1-1,CASSAQGAGTNTEAFF
TRBV7-2,TRBJ2-7,CASSLQLEGEQYF
TRBV20-1,TRBJ2-1,CSAPHKTSGVSNEQFF
TRBV12-3/TRBV12-4,TRBJ1-5,CASSLWSGINQPQHF
TRBV20-1,TRBJ1-2,CSAKGQLGGYTF
TRBV12-3/TRBV12-4,TRBJ2-3,CASSAGQATDTQYF
TRBV19,TRBJ1-5,CASRGLWGDNQPQHF
TRBV7-8,TRBJ2-1,CASSPPVGGGWGNEQFF
TRBV18,TRBJ1-1,CASSPGGRWATEAFF
TRBV3-1,TRBJ2-3,CASSHPAGLAGVGDTQYF
TRBV25-1,TRBJ2-1,CASSDSELGYNNEQFF
TRBV11-3,TRBJ2-6,CASSPGQGSSGANVLTF
TRBV6-1,TRBJ2-7,CASSPTSYEQYF
TRBV12-3/TRBV12-4,TRBJ1-4,CASSLDSTLGNEKLFF
TRBV28,TRBJ2-2,CATTDAWGQGFTGELFF
TRBV20-1,TRBJ2-3,CSAGTGTTDTQYF
TRBV25-1,TRBJ2-7,CASSGSVDYEQYF